This T cell receptor beta chain stems from a study of identical twins. Broader study findings: Twin-shared out-of-frame alpha sequences were enriched for low generation probability.

Germline values: CDR1 MNHEY, CDR2 SVGAGI. After removal of 2 bases from V and 5 bases from J, the junction contained 5 bases not matched to a gene. The CDR3 runs to 14 residues. TCRdb analysed the 5' RACE reads with MiXCR anew, one entry per CDR3 protein. This table holds about 810,000 distinct CDR3 sequences, approximately 13% found once. For this clonotype: Its antigen is still unknown.

This sample also appeared in a second study, on yellow fever vaccine responses in identical twins.

This chain uses TRBV6-5 with TRBJ2-7, with TRBD1 matching over 8 bases. Material for sequencing was PBMCs. The TCR was taken from a woman aged 18-29 years in good health. This CDR3 reads CASSYVPGGNEQYF. Written as DNA, the CDR3 is TGTGCCAGCAGTTACGTTCCAGGGGGCAACGAGCAGTACTTC.